The 2 T cell receptor beta chains in this list originate from one sample, sequenced in a study of blood T cell repertoires in COVID-19. The table came from immunoSEQ multiplex PCR; TCRdb's copy has only in-frame clones and leaves some out. The top ten clones hold about 19% of a sample with 150,000 to 200,000 clones, roughly 80% of them seen once. Sequenced sample: peripheral blood. These receptors originate from a woman older than 75 with acute or convalescent COVID-19.

The chain uses TRBV18 and TRBJ2-1, with 7 bases matching TRBD1. This CDR3 has 14 residues. Losses at the gene ends were 3 bases for V and 9 bases for J; bases not matched to a gene: 8. The germline V gene encodes CDR1 KGHSH and CDR2 LQKENI. In DNA, the CDR3 is TGTGCCAGCTCACCCCTATCTGACAGGGTTGAGCAGTTCTTC. It codes for CASSPLSDRVEQFF. The variable domain in full, with the rest retrieved from reference TRBV18 and TRBJ2-1, is NAGVMQNPRHLVRRRGQEARLRCSPMKGHSHVYWYRQLPEEGLKFMVYLQKENIIDESGMPKERFSAEFPKEGPSILRIQQVVRGDSAAYFCASSPLSDRVEQFFGPGTRLTVL.

The V and J genes are TRBV19 and TRBJ2-5, with a tentative D call TRBD1 (6 bases). Trimming pared 3 bases from V and 5 bases from J, leaving 10 bases between. CDR1 is LNHDA, CDR2 SQIVND, per germline (reference sequence). This CDR3 region has 13 residues. CDR3 sequence reads: CASSITQGETQYF. The CDR3 nucleotides read TGTGCCAGTAGTATTACCCAGGGGGAGACCCAGTACTTC.